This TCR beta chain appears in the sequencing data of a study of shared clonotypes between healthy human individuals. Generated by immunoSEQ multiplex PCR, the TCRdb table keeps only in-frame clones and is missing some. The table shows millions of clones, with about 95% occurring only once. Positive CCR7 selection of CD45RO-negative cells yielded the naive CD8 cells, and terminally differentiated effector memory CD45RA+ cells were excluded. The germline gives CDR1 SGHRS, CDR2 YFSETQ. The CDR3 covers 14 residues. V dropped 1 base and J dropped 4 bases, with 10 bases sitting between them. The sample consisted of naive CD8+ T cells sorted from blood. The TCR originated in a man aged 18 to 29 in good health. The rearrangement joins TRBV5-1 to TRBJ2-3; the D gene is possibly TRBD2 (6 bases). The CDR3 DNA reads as TGCGCCAGCAGCTTGCGGAGGGACCCAGATACGCAGTATTTT. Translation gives CASSLRRDPDTQYF. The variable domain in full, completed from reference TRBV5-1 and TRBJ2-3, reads KAGVTQTPRYLIKTRGQQVTLSCSPISGHRSVSWYQQTPGQGLQFLFEYFSETQRNKGNFPGRFSGRQFSNSRSEMNVSTLELGDSALYLCASSLRRDPDTQYFGPGTRLTVL.